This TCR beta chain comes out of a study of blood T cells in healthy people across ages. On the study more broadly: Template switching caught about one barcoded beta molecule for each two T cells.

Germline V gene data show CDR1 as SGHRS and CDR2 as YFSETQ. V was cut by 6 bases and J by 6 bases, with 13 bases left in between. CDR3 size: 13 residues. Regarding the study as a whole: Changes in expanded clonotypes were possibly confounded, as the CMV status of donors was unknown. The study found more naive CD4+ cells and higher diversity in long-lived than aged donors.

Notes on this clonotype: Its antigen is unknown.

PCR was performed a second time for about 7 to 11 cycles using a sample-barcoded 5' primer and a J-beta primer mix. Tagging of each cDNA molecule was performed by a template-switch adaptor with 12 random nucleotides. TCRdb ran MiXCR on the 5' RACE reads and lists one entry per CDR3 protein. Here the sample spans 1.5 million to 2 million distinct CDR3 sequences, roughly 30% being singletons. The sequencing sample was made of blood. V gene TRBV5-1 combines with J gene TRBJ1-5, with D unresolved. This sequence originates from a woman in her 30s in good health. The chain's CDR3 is CASKSGEGQPQHF. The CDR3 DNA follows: TGCGCCAGCAAGTCGGGTGAGGGTCAGCCCCAGCATTTT.